The present TCR beta chain was sequenced within a study of CD8 T cells in ankylosing spondylitis. Study results and limitations: The clones that were linked to disease were reported to be significantly enriched in matched synovial fluid samples from ankylosing spondylitis patients. Certain motif variants had earlier appeared in reactive arthritis synovial fluid and blood.

The V gene lost 6 bases and the J gene lost 11 bases, with 19 bases spanning the gap. The CDR3 has 12 amino acids. Germline V gene lookup returns CDR1 SQVTM and CDR2 ANQGSEA. Preparation of TCR beta libraries was done by quantitative 5'-RACE with molecular barcodes. TCRdb reprocessed the 5' RACE reads via MiXCR and lists one record per CDR3 protein. This sample has 26,000 or so distinct CDR3 sequences; 7.9% occur once, and the top ten carry 25% to 35%. A remark on this clonotype: What it recognizes is unknown.

Input material: blood. The genes are TRBV29-1 and TRBJ1-1; a possible D gene is TRBD1 (6 bases). The sequence was obtained from a male donor with ankylosing spondylitis or in good health (not recorded which). CDR3 in amino acids: CSVEGRGREAFF. CDR3 coding DNA: TGCAGCGTCGAGGGACGGGGGCGGGAGGCTTTCTTT.